This TCR beta chain comes out of a study of T cell repertoires in cytomegalovirus infection. Background on the study: HLA-B-restricted CMV epitopes that are well studied, plus recently identified HLA-C-restricted ones, were used by the study. Indications came from public TCR beta signatures; they pointed to CMV infection and to a matching HLA type.

TCRdb redid the calling of the reads with MiXCR, one entry per CDR3 protein. The table lists approximately 1,000,000 distinct CDR3 sequences, 30% to 40% of them singletons, with around 15% in the top ten. Study-level findings and limits: CMV carriers having the relevant HLA were flagged by cumulative public TCR beta family frequency. It was HLA-C-restricted CMV-specific TCR beta clonotypes that dominated the response ex vivo.

Worth noting for this clonotype: Its matching antigen is unknown.

The junction had 6 bases not matched to a gene; V was cut back by 0 bases and J by 6 bases. CDR1 is MNHEY, CDR2 SVGEGT, per germline. This CDR3 has 16 amino acids. J is TRBJ2-7 and V is TRBV6-2 or TRBV6-3; 12 bases fit TRBD2. Sequencing was performed on cultured CD8+ T cells from PBMCs, taken from culture after CMV antigen stimulation. The TCR sequence derives from a human donor in good health (CMV status not recorded). Some clones in this sample may be carry-over from other donors' samples. This CDR3 is CASSYSTLAGGLEQYV. CDR3 in DNA: TGTGCCAGCAGTTACTCGACACTAGCGGGGGGTCTCGAGCAGTACGTC.